The 9 T cell receptor beta chains reported below all come from one sample, sequenced in a study of Ad26.COV2.S vaccination and SARS-CoV-2 variants. Libraries were prepared by immunoSEQ multiplex PCR; TCRdb keeps only in-frame clonotypes and omits some of them. The sample lists hundreds of thousands of clones, 70% to 90% occurring once. The treatment was: 15 to 20 received Ad26.COV2.S at low or high dose, single or two shots; roughly five received placebo; per-sample allocation not given. Sample collection was performed on day 63 after the first vaccine or placebo injection. The specimen was peripheral blood, collected in a trial of Ad26.COV2.S vaccine versus placebo. The origin of the receptors is a person aged 18-60 years who received the Ad26.COV2.S COVID-19 vaccine or a placebo.

The J gene is TRBJ1-5, the V gene TRBV18, with 8 bases fitting TRBD1. V was pared by 2 bases and J by 12 bases, with 12 bases of the junction left unmatched. The germline gives CDR1 KGHSH, CDR2 LQKENI. The CDR3 contains 15 residues. The DNA of the CDR3 is TGTGCCAGCTCACCAGAAACAGGGGGATTTTCTAACCAGCATTTT. It codes for CASSPETGGFSNQHF.

V usage is TRBV5-1 and J usage is TRBJ2-7, with 8 bases lining up with TRBD1. This CDR3 is 16 amino acids long. Trimming at V came to 0 bases and at J to 5 bases, leaving 10 bases not matched to a gene. Germline V gene sequence: CDR1 SGHRS, CDR2 YFSETQ. The CDR3 is CASSLGPTGEFHEQYF. The CDR3 coding sequence is TGCGCCAGCAGCTTGGGGCCGACAGGGGAATTCCACGAGCAGTACTTC.

The J gene is TRBJ2-7, the V gene TRBV12-3 or TRBV12-4; 7 nucleotides agree with TRBD1. This CDR3 is built from 13 residues. J gave up 7 bases and V 4 bases, and 7 bases lay outside the gene matches. The DNA for the CDR3 is TGTGCCAGCAGTTCACCCGGGACAGCAGAGCAGTACTTC. This sequence encodes CASSSPGTAEQYF.

This clone was detected once. This rearrangement joins TRBV7-9 to TRBJ2-1; 10 nucleotides match TRBD2. The V segment lost 7 bases and the J segment 2 bases; nucleotides outside the gene matches: 11. Germline values: CDR1 SEHNR, CDR2 FQNEAQ (reference sequence). This CDR3 is 17 amino acids long. CDR3 DNA sequence: TGTGCCAGCACCCCAACACCGGGACTAGCGACCTACAATGAGCAGTTCTTC. Its protein is CASTPTPGLATYNEQFF.

The rearrangement uses TRBV19 and TRBJ2-2, with a possible D match to TRBD1 (6 bases). The CDR3 runs 17 residues. The germline V gene has CDR1 LNHDA and CDR2 SQIVND (reference sequence). The V end lost 2 bases, the J end lost 0 bases, and 13 bases lay between the germline ends. Here the CDR3 reads CASSIRGGQSNTGELFF. In nucleotides, the CDR3 is TGTGCCAGTAGTATAAGGGGCGGACAGTCGAACACCGGGGAGCTGTTTTTT.

V usage is TRBV5-4 and J usage is TRBJ1-1; D ambiguous. V was trimmed by 0 bases and J by 0 bases, leaving 12 bases between them. The CDR3 is 16 amino acids. Per germline, CDR1 SGHNT and CDR2 YYREEE (reference sequence). The CDR3 spells CASSLGQPLMNTEAFF. DNA of the CDR3: TGTGCCAGCAGCTTGGGTCAGCCCCTTATGAACACTGAAGCTTTCTTT.

The gene calls are TRBV6-6 and TRBJ1-2, with D maybe TRBD1 (5 bases). Deletions cut 2 bases from V and 2 bases from J, with 12 bases between. The germline gives CDR1 MNHNY, CDR2 SVGAGI (reference sequence). CDR3 size: 15 residues. CDR3: CASSYPVQANYGYTF. For the CDR3, the DNA is TGTGCCAGCAGTTACCCCGTACAGGCGAACTATGGCTACACCTTC.

CDR3 in amino acids: CASSRTGIGELFF. DNA for the CDR3: TGTGCCAGCAGCCGAACAGGGATCGGGGAGCTGTTTTTT. The chain links TRBV6-5 to TRBJ2-2; D is possibly TRBD1 (6 bases). The ends were cut back, 6 bases at V and 7 bases at J, with 12 bases in the middle. The CDR3 totals 13 residues. The germline V gene encodes CDR1 MNHEY and CDR2 SVGAGI.

The chain is built from TRBV27 and TRBJ1-5; D is uncertain. The V end was cut by 8 bases, the J end by 5 bases, with 10 bases between. Germline CDR1 is MNHEY and CDR2 is SMNVEV (reference sequence). The CDR3 spans 12 residues. CDR3 protein: CASWADYQPQHF. The CDR3 DNA is TGTGCCAGCTGGGCAGACTATCAGCCCCAGCATTTT.